These 5 T cell receptor beta chains were all obtained from the same sample, sequenced in a study of T cell responses to AZD1222 COVID-19 vaccine. The method was immunoSEQ multiplex PCR; TCRdb's version includes in-frame clones alone and lacks a portion of them. This table has 140,000 to 150,000 clones, 85% to 95% appearing once. The sequencing here drew on peripheral blood, taken after recovery from COVID-19. Every receptor here comes from an adult who had recovered from COVID-19.

CDR3 coding DNA: TGTGCCAGCAGTTCCTCCCCCGAGCAGTACTTC. Protein sequence: CASSSSPEQYF. This chain joins TRBV28 and TRBJ2-7; D uncertain. CDR3 length equals 11 residues. V gave up 4 bases and J gave up 6 bases, with 7 bases separating them. Looked up from germline, CDR1 is MDHEN and CDR2 is SYDVKM.

About this clone: One end of the junction varies from germline; a read error may be responsible. This sequence joins TRBV7-8 and TRBJ2-7; possibly TRBD2 for D (5 bases). The CDR3 covers 13 residues. The germline CDR1 and CDR2 sequences are SGHVS and FQNEAQ. The CDR3 loop reads CASSLERDYGQYF. CDR3 nucleotide sequence: TGTGCCAGCAGCTTAGAACGGGATTACGGGCAGTACTTC.

The CDR3 is CSLTPNQETQYF. Here the CDR3 DNA reads TGCAGCCTAACACCCAACCAAGAGACCCAGTACTTC. The chain joins TRBV29-1 to TRBJ2-5; D is undetermined. V shed 8 bases and J shed 0 bases, with 10 bases lying between them. Germline CDR1 and CDR2: SQVTM and ANQGSEA. The CDR3 has 12 amino acids.

The gene calls are TRBV5-4 and TRBJ1-1; perhaps TRBD1 as D (6 bases). V lost 5 bases, J lost 1 base, and 12 bases lay in between. This CDR3 has 14 amino acids. Germline CDR1 and CDR2: SGHNT and YYREEE (reference sequence). CDR3 DNA: TGTGCCAGCAGGGGGATGGGGGCGAACACTGAAGCTTTCTTT. This gives the protein CASRGMGANTEAFF.

This clone came up once. The chain recombines TRBV15 with TRBJ2-2; 8 nucleotides align to TRBD2. The CDR3 is 15 amino acids. J gave up 5 bases and V 0 bases, and 2 bases lay outside the gene matches. From germline, CDR1 is LNHNV and CDR2 YYDKDF (reference sequence). CDR3 loop: CATSREAGETGELFF. CDR3 nucleotide sequence: TGTGCCACCAGCAGAGAAGCGGGGGAAACCGGGGAGCTGTTTTTT.